Listed below are T cell receptor beta chains from one sample, sequenced in a study of shared clonotypes between healthy human individuals. Measured with immunoSEQ multiplex PCR; TCRdb has only the in-frame clones, and not every one. The table records some 470,000 clones, 60% to 85% of them present only once. What was sequenced was PBMCs. These receptors were obtained from a middle-aged woman in good health. Some clones in this sample may be carry-over from other donors' samples. CDR3s include the opening cysteine and the closing phenylalanine or tryptophan. The D gene is left open where the match is weak. Rows may omit the clone size; those that give it use once, few, many or a size class.

D gene,clone size,J gene,V gene,CDR3 DNA,CDR3 protein
TRBD2,NA,TRBJ2-7,TRBV6-1,TGTGCCAGCAGGCCAGGACTAGCGGAGGCCTACGAGCAGTACTTC,CASRPGLAEAYEQYF
TRBD2,few,TRBJ2-5,TRBV9,TGTGCCAGCAGCGTAGTTCCGGGACTAGGGGAGACCCAGTACTTC,CASSVVPGLGETQYF
NA,once,TRBJ2-5,TRBV6-1,TGTGCCAGCAGCGACGGGGTCAGGGCCGGGGAGACCCAGTACTTC,CASSDGVRAGETQYF
NA,NA,TRBJ2-5,TRBV5-4,TGTGCCAGCAGCCGGATGGACGAGGAGACCCAGTACTTC,CASSRMDEETQYF
NA,NA,TRBJ2-5,TRBV6-6,TGTGCCAGCACCCCAGCCGGAGGTGTAGAGACCCAGTACTTC,CASTPAGGVETQYF
TRBD1,NA,TRBJ2-7,TRBV30,TGTGCCTGGAGTGCCCCCGGGACAGCGTTCTACGAGCAATACTTC,CAWSAPGTAFYEQYF
NA,NA,TRBJ1-4,TRBV4-1,TGCGCCAGCAGCCCCTATTTCGGGTTGACTAATGAAAAACTGTTTTTT,CASSPYFGLTNEKLFF
TRBD2,NA,TRBJ2-7,TRBV5-1,TGCGCCAGCAGCTGGGGAGGGCGGGACTCCTACGAGCAGTACTTC,CASSWGGRDSYEQYF
NA,NA,TRBJ2-3,TRBV5-4,TGTGCCAGCAGCTTGGGACAGTTGGGTCTCCTCCGCACAGATACGCAGTATTTT,CASSLGQLGLLRTDTQYF
NA,NA,TRBJ2-2,TRBV28,TGTGCCAGCAGTTTTTCGGACACCGGGGAGCTGTTTTTT,CASSFSDTGELFF
TRBD2,NA,TRBJ2-5,TRBV6-1,TGTGCCAGCAGTGACCTAGCGGTAAAAGAGACCCAGTACTTC,CASSDLAVKETQYF
TRBD2,NA,TRBJ2-2,TRBV4-1,TGCGCCAGCAGCCAAGCGGGAGGGCCGAGCGGGGAGCTGTTTTTT,CASSQAGGPSGELFF